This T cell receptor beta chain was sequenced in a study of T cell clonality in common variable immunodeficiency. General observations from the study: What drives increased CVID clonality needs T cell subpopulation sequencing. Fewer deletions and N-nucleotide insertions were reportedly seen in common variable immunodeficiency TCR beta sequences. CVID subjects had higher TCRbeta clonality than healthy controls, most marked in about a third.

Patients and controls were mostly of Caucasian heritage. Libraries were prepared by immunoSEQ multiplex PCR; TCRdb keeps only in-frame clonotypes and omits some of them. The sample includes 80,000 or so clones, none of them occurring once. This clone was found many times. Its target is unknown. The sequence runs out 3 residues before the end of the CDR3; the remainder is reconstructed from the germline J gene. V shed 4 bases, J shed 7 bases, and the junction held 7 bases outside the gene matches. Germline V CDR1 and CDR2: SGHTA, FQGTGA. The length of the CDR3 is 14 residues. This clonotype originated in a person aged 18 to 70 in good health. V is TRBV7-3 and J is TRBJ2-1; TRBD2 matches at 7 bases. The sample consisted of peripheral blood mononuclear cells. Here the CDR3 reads CASSSRGEWNEQFF. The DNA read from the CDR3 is TGTGCCAGCAGCTCACGGGGGGAGTGGAATGAG.